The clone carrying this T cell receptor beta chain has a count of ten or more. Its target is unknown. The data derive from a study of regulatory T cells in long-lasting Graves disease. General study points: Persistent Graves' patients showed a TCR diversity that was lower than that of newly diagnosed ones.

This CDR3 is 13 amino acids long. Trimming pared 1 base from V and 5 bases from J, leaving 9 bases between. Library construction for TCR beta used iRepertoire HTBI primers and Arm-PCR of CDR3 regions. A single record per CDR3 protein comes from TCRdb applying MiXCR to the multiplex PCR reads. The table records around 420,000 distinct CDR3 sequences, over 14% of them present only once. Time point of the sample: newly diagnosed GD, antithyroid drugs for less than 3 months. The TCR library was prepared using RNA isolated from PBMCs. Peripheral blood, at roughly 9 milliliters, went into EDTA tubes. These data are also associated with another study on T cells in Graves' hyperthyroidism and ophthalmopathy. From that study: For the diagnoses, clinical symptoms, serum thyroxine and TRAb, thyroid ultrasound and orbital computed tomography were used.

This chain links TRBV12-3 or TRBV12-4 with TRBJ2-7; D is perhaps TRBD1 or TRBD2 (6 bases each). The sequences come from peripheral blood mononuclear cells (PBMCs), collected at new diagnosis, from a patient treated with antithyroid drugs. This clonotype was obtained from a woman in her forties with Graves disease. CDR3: CASSLGGADEQYF. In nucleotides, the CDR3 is TGTGCCAGCAGTTTAGGGGGGGCCGACGAGCAGTACTTC.